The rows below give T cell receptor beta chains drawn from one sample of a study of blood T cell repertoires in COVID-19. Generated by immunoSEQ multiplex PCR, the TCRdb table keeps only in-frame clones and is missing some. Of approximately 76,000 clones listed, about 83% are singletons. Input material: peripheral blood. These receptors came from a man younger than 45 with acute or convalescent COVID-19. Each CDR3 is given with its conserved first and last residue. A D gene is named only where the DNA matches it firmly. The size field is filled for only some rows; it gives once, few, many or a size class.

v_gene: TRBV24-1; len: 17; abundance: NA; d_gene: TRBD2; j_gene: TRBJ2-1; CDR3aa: CATSDFSGSRTYNEQFF; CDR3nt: TGTGCCACCAGTGATTTTAGCGGGAGCCGAACCTACAATGAGCAGTTCTTC
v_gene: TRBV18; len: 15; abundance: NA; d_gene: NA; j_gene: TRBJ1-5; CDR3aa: CASSPLDSSNQPQHF; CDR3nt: TGTGCCAGCTCACCACTCGACAGTAGCAATCAGCCCCAGCATTTT
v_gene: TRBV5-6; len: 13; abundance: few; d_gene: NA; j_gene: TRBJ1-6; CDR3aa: CASAGGVHSPLHF; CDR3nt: TGTGCCAGCGCCGGCGGGGTCCATTCACCCCTCCACTTT
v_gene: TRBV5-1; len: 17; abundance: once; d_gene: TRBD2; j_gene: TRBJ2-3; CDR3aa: CASSLDPSGTFTDTQYF; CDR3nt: TGCGCCAGCAGCTTGGACCCTAGCGGGACTTTCACAGATACGCAGTATTTT
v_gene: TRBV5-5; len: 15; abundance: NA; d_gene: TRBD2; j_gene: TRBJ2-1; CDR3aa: CASSLGKREYNEQFF; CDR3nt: TGTGCCAGCAGCTTGGGCAAGCGGGAGTACAATGAGCAGTTCTTC
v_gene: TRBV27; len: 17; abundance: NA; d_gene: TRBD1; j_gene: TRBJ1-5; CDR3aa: CASSRRTGSSPNQPQHF; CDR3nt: TGTGCCAGCAGTAGACGGACAGGGAGTTCCCCAAATCAGCCCCAGCATTTT
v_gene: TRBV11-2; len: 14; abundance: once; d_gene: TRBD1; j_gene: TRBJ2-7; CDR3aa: CASSSRDRGREQYF; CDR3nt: TGTGCCAGCAGTTCCCGGGACAGGGGTCGCGAGCAGTACTTC
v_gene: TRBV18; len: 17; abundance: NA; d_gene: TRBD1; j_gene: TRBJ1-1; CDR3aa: CASSSASRTGTNTEAFF; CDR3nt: TGTGCCAGCTCCTCAGCCTCACGGACAGGGACTAACACTGAAGCTTTCTTT
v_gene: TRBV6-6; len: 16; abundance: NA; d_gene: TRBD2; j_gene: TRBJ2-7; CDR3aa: CASSTVGAGKSYEQYF; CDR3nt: TGTGCCAGCAGCACAGTGGGAGCGGGAAAATCCTACGAGCAGTACTTC
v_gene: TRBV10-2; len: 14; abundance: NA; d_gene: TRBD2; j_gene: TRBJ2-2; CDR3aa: CASRLAGPAGELFF; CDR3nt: TGCGCCAGCAGGCTAGCGGGGCCGGCCGGGGAGCTGTTTTTT
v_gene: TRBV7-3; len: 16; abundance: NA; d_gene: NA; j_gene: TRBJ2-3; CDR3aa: CASSLVGTGSTDTQYF; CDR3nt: TGTGCCAGCAGCTTAGTAGGCACGGGAAGCACAGATACGCAGTATTTT